A selection of T cell receptor beta chains follows, all from one sample in a study of T-cell reconstitution after alpha-beta-depleted transplantation in children. TCRdb re-analysed the PCR reads in MiXCR, keeping a single row per CDR3 protein. The data contain around 600,000 distinct CDR3 sequences, around 17% of them singletons. The sample consisted of PBMCs from the stem cell graft donor, taken from the stem cell graft. The receptors shown here come from a human donor who donated a stem cell graft to a child with acute myeloid leukemia. The CDR3 runs from the conserved cysteine through the conserved F or W. A D gene is named only where the DNA matches it firmly. Not all rows give a size; the values are once, few, many and, for expanded clones, a class.

>TRBJ1-1|TRBV2|12|.|.
TGTGCCGCCTGGGGCCGGGGGCCTGAAGCTTTCTTT
CAAWGRGPEAFF
>TRBJ2-7|TRBV29-1|13|many|.
TGCAGCTTTCGAACCGGGACCGCAGGCGGGCAGTACTTC
CSFRTGTAGGQYF
>TRBJ1-2|TRBV21-1|15|.|.
TGTGCCAGCAGCAACGGGGAGGGGACACCATATGGCTACACCTTC
CASSNGEGTPYGYTF
>TRBJ2-1|TRBV24-1|13|few|.
TGTGCCACCACCACTATCGGGGTCAATGAGCAGTTCTTC
CATTTIGVNEQFF
>TRBJ2-7|TRBV29-1|13|many|TRBD1
TGCAGCGCCGGACAGGGCTTCTCCTACGAGCAGTACTTC
CSAGQGFSYEQYF
>TRBJ1-1|TRBV29-1|13|many|.
TGCAGCGTTCTAAAGGGAATGAACACTGAAGCTTTCTTT
CSVLKGMNTEAFF
>TRBJ1-3|TRBV20-1|14|few|.
TGCAGTGCTAGAGATACAGCCTCTGGAAACACCATATATTTT
CSARDTASGNTIYF
>TRBJ2-1|TRBV20-1|12|few|.
TGCAGTGCCACCCCCCAGGTTAGGGAGCAGTTCTTC
CSATPQVREQFF
>TRBJ1-5|TRBV6-1|16|.|.
TGTGCCAGCAGTGAATCTAGGACATTGAGCAATCAGCCCCAGCATTTT
CASSESRTLSNQPQHF
>TRBJ2-7|TRBV4-3|15|many|.
TGCGCCAGCAGCCAAGATGGAGGGCCTACCTACGAGCAGTACTTC
CASSQDGGPTYEQYF
>TRBJ1-1|TRBV19|14|.|.
TGTGCCAGTAGTACGCGACCCTTACACACTGAAGCTTTCTTT
CASSTRPLHTEAFF
>TRBJ1-4|TRBV10-3|19|.|.
TGTACCATCAGTTTCTGGACGACCGGGACGGAGGCAACTAATGAAAAACTGTTTTTT
CTISFWTTGTEATNEKLFF
>TRBJ2-1|TRBV10-3|14|.|.
TGTGCCACCGGCCGTCCGAGCTCCTACAATGAGCAGTTCTTC
CATGRPSSYNEQFF
>TRBJ1-4|TRBV5-1|14|few|.
TGCGCCAGCAGCTTACAGACAACTAATGAAAAACTGTTTTTT
CASSLQTTNEKLFF
>TRBJ2-7|TRBV15|16|many|TRBD1
TGTGCCACCAGCAGAGATCCCGGGACAGGGGGCTACGAGCAGTACTTC
CATSRDPGTGGYEQYF
>TRBJ1-5|TRBV6-5|17|.|.
TGTGCCAGCAGTTACTCGGGGACGGATTATAGCAATCAGCCCCAGCATTTT
CASSYSGTDYSNQPQHF
>TRBJ2-3|TRBV5-1|15|.|TRBD1
TGCGCCAGCAGCGACCGGACAGGGGGGACAGATACGCAGTATTTT
CASSDRTGGTDTQYF
>TRBJ2-3|TRBV29-1|11|few|.
TGCAGCGTTATCGACTCCGACACGCAGTATTTT
CSVIDSDTQYF
>TRBJ1-4|TRBV28|16|many|.
TGTGCCAGCACCACTCCAGGACGGATCTTTAATGAAAAACTGTTTTTT
CASTTPGRIFNEKLFF
>TRBJ1-3|TRBV20-1|14|few|TRBD1
TGCAGTGCTGGCCAGGGACAGTTTGGAAACACCATATATTTT
CSAGQGQFGNTIYF